A selection of T cell receptor beta chains follows, all from one sample in a study of post-analysis software for immune sequencing data. TCRdb analysed the PCR reads with MiXCR anew, one entry per CDR3 protein. The sample has roughly 160,000 distinct CDR3 sequences, about 34% seen once. The sequences come from blood, collected after autologous hematopoietic stem cell transplantation. The receptors stem from a girl aged 10 to 17 with multiple sclerosis. CDR3s include the opening cysteine and the closing phenylalanine or tryptophan. Each record gives: CDR3 length, J gene, D gene, V gene, clone size, CDR3 protein, CDR3 DNA. D genes are given only for firm matches. Rows may omit the clone size; those that give it use once, few, many or a size class.

cdr3_length: 15; j_call: TRBJ2-4; d_call: -; v_call: TRBV19; clone_size: -; cdr3_aa: CASSIRPEAKNIQYF; cdr3_nt: TGTGCCAGTAGTATACGGCCGGAGGCAAAAAACATTCAGTACTTC
cdr3_length: 16; j_call: TRBJ2-7; d_call: TRBD2; v_call: TRBV29-1; clone_size: -; cdr3_aa: CSVEGTSGGRTYEQYF; cdr3_nt: TGCAGCGTTGAAGGGACTAGCGGGGGGAGGACCTACGAGCAGTACTTC
cdr3_length: 15; j_call: TRBJ2-1; d_call: -; v_call: TRBV28; clone_size: -; cdr3_aa: CASGEEREPYNEQFF; cdr3_nt: TGTGCCAGCGGGGAAGAGCGAGAACCCTACAATGAGCAGTTCTTC
cdr3_length: 16; j_call: TRBJ2-3; d_call: TRBD2; v_call: TRBV5-1; clone_size: -; cdr3_aa: CASSRPLAGGTDTQYF; cdr3_nt: TGCGCCAGCAGTCGACCGCTAGCGGGAGGCACAGATACGCAGTATTTT
cdr3_length: 12; j_call: TRBJ2-5; d_call: -; v_call: TRBV20-1; clone_size: -; cdr3_aa: CSANQGHETQYF; cdr3_nt: TGCAGTGCTAATCAGGGACATGAGACCCAGTACTTC
cdr3_length: 13; j_call: TRBJ2-2; d_call: -; v_call: TRBV29-1; clone_size: -; cdr3_aa: CSVEGRNTGERFF; cdr3_nt: TGCAGCGTTGAGGGGAGAAACACCGGGGAGCGGTTTTTT
cdr3_length: 14; j_call: TRBJ2-4; d_call: TRBD2; v_call: TRBV6-6; clone_size: -; cdr3_aa: CASPGGEAKNIQYF; cdr3_nt: TGTGCCAGCCCCGGGGGGGAGGCCAAAAACATTCAGTACTTC
cdr3_length: 15; j_call: TRBJ2-1; d_call: -; v_call: TRBV7-3; clone_size: many; cdr3_aa: CASSLNLGTYNEQFF; cdr3_nt: TGTGCCAGCAGCTTAAATCTAGGGACTTACAATGAGCAGTTCTTC
cdr3_length: 14; j_call: TRBJ2-7; d_call: -; v_call: TRBV3-1; clone_size: once; cdr3_aa: CASSRGALSYEQYF; cdr3_nt: TGTGCCAGCAGCCGAGGGGCTCTGTCCTACGAGCAGTACTTC
cdr3_length: 15; j_call: TRBJ2-7; d_call: -; v_call: TRBV27; clone_size: few; cdr3_aa: CASSFAGTAYYEQYF; cdr3_nt: TGTGCCAGCAGTTTTGCAGGGACGGCCTACTACGAGCAGTACTTC